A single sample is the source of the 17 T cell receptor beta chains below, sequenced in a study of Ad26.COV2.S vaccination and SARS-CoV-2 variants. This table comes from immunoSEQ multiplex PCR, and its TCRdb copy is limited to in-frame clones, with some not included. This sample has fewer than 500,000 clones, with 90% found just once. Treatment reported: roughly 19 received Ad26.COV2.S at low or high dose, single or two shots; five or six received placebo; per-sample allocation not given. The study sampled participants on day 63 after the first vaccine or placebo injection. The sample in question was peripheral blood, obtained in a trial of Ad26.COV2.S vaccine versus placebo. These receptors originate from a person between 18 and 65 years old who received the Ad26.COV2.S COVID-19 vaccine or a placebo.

CDR3 bases: TGTGCCAGTATCTCCAGCGGGGAGTACAATGAGCAGTTCTTC. Translation gives CASISSGEYNEQFF. The chain has TRBV19 and TRBJ2-1; TRBD2 aligns across 7 bases. The CDR3 has 14 residues. With V trimmed by 7 bases and J by 4 bases, 7 bases remained unmatched. The germline gives CDR1 LNHDA, CDR2 SQIVND (reference sequence).

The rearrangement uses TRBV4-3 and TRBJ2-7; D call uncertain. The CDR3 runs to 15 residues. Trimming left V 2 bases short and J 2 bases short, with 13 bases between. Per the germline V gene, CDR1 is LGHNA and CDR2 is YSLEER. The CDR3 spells CASSQRSQKAYEQYF. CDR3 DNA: TGCGCCAGCAGCCAAAGGAGCCAAAAGGCCTACGAGCAGTACTTC.

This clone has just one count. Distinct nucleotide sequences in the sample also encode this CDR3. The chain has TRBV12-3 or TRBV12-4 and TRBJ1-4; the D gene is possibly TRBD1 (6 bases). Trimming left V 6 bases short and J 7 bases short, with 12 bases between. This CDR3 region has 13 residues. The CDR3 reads CASRQGAVEKLFF. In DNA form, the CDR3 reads TGTGCCAGCAGACAGGGAGCGGTTGAAAAACTGTTTTTT.

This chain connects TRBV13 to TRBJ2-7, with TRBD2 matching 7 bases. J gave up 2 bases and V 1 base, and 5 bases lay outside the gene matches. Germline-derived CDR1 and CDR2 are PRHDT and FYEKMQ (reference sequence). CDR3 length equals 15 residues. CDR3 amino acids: CASSLAAGVPYEQYF. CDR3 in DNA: TGTGCCAGCAGCTTAGCGGCGGGAGTTCCCTACGAGCAGTACTTC.

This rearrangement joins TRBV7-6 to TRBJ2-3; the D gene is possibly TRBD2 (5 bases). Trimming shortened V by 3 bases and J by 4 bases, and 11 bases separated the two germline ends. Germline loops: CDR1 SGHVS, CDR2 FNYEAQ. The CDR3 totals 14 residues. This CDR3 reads CASSFSGSADTQYF. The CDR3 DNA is TGTGCCAGCAGCTTTAGTGGGAGTGCAGATACGCAGTATTTT.

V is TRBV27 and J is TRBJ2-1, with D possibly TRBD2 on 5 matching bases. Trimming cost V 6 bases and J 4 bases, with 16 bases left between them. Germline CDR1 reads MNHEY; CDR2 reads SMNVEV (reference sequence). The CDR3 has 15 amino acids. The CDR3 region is CASSLGGSGYNEQFF. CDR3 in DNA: TGTGCCAGCAGCCTTGGCGGGTCGGGGTACAATGAGCAGTTCTTC.

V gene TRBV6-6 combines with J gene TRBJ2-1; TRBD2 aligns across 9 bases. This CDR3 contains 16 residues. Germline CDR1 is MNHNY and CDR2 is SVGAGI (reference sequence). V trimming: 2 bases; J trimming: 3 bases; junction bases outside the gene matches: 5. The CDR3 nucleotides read TGTGCCAGCAGTTACATCCTAGCGGGAAACTACAATGAGCAGTTCTTC. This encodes CASSYILAGNYNEQFF.

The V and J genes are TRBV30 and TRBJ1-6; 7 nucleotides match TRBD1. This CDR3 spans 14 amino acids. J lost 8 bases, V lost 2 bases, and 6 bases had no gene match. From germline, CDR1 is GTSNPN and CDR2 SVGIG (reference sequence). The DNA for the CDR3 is TGTGCCTGGAGTAGAAGGGGGCGCGATTCACCCCTCCACTTT. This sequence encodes CAWSRRGRDSPLHF.

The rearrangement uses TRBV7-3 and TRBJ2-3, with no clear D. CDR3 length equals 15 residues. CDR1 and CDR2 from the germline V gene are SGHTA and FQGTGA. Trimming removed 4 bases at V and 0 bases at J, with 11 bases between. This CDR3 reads CASSYDTSSTDTQYF. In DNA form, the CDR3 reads TGTGCCAGCAGCTACGACACCTCTAGCACAGATACGCAGTATTTT. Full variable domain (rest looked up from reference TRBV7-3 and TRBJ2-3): GAGVSQTPSNKVTEKGKYVELRCDPISGHTALYWYRQSLGQGPEFLIYFQGTGAADDSGLPNDRFFAVRPEGSVSTLKIQRTERGDSAVYLCASSYDTSSTDTQYFGPGTRLTVL.

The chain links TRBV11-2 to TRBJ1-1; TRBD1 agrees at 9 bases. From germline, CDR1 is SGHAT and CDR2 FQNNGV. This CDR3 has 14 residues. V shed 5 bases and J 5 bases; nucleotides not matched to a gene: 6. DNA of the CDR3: TGTGCCAGCAGCACCCGACAGGGGGTAACTGAAGCTTTCTTT. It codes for CASSTRQGVTEAFF.

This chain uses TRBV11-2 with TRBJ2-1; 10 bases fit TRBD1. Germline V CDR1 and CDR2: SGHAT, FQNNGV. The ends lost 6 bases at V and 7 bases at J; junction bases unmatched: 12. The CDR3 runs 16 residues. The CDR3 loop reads CASSSSLGQGVNEQFF. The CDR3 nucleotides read TGTGCCAGCAGTTCCTCCCTCGGACAGGGGGTGAATGAGCAGTTCTTC. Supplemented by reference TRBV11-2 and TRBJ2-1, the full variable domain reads EAGVAQSPRYKIIEKRQSVAFWCNPISGHATLYWYQQILGQGPKLLIQFQNNGVVDDSQLPKDRFSAERLKGVDSTLKIQPAKLEDSAVYLCASSSSLGQGVNEQFFGPGTRLTVL.

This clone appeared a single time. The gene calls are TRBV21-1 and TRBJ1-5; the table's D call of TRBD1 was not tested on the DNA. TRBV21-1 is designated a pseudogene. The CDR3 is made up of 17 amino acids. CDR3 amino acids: CASSKGQFVNSNQPQHF. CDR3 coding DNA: TGTGCCAGCAGCAAAGGGCAGTTTGTGAATAGCAATCAGCCCCAGCATTTT.

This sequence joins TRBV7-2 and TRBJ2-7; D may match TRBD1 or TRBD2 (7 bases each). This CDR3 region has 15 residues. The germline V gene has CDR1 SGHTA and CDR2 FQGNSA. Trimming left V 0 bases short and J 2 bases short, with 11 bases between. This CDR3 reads CASSLASGGAYEQYF. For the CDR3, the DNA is TGTGCCAGCAGCTTAGCGTCAGGGGGGGCCTACGAGCAGTACTTC.

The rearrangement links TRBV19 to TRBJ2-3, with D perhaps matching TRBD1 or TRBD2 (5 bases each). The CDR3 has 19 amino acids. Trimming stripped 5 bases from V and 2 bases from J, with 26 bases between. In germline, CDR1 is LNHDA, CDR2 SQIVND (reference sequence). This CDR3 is CASSWWGPGPPKNTDTQYF. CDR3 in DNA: TGTGCCAGTAGTTGGTGGGGACCCGGACCTCCGAAGAACACAGATACGCAGTATTTT.

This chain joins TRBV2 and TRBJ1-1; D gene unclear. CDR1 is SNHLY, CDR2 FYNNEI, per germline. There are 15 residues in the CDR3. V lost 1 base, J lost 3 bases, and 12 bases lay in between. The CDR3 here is CASSEDFGMDTEAFF. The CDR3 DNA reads TGTGCCAGCAGTGAAGATTTTGGGATGGACACTGAAGCTTTCTTT.

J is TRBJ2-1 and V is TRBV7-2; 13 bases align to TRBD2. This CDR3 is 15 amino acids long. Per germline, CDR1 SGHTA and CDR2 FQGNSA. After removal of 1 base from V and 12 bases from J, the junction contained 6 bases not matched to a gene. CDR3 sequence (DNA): TGTGCCAGCAGCTTAGTCGGGACTAGCGGGACGGGGCAGTTCTTC. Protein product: CASSLVGTSGTGQFF.

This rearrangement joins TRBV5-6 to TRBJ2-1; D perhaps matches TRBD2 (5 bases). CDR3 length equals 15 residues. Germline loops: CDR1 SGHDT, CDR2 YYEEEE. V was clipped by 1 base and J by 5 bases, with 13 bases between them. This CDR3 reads CASSLLAFMNNEQFF. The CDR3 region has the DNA TGTGCCAGCAGCTTGCTAGCTTTTATGAACAATGAGCAGTTCTTC.